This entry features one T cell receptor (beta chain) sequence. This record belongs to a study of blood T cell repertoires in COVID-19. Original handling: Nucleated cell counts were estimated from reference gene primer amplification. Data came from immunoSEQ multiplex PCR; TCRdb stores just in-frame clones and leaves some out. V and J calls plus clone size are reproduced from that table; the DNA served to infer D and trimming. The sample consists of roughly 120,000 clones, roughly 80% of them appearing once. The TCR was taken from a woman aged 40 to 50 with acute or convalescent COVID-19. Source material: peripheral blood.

The CDR3 DNA follows: TGTGCCAGTCTGTATGGCGGGGGGGGCCTGGAGCAGTACTTC. The encoded protein is CASLYGGGGLEQYF. The chain uses TRBV2 and TRBJ2-7, with TRBD2 identical over 9 bases. J was trimmed by 7 bases and V by 9 bases; bases with no gene match: 13. Germline lookup yields CDR1 SNHLY and CDR2 FYNNEI. This CDR3 contains 14 residues.